Listed below are T cell receptor beta chains from one sample, sequenced in a study of blood T cell repertoires in COVID-19. Profiled with immunoSEQ multiplex PCR; TCRdb holds only in-frame clones, not every one. Among some 700,000 clones listed, about 87% were seen once. The specimen was peripheral blood. These receptors all stem from a woman younger than 35 with acute or convalescent COVID-19. Both conserved end residues are part of each CDR3. D genes are given only for firm matches. Expanded clones are given a class, and other clones once, few, many or no size at all.

NA	TRBJ1-4	TRBV5-1	NA	TGCGCCAGCAGCCCCCAACAGGGAACTGGTGAAAAACTGTTTTTT	CASSPQQGTGEKLFF
NA	TRBJ2-7	TRBV6-5	NA	TGTGCCAGCAGCGAGCATGGGGGGGGGCCCGTCGAGCAGTACTTC	CASSEHGGGPVEQYF
TRBD1	TRBJ1-1	TRBV18	NA	TGTGCCAGCTCACCTCGTAGGGCAGGGGGATACACTGAAGCTTTCTTT	CASSPRRAGGYTEAFF
TRBD2	TRBJ2-1	TRBV5-1	NA	TGCGCCAGCACCCTATTTGGTAGCGGGGGGGCCTACTCCTACAATGAGCAGTTCTTC	CASTLFGSGGAYSYNEQFF
NA	TRBJ1-2	TRBV5-1	NA	TGCGCCAGCAGGGCAGAGGGTGGCTTTTATGGCTACACCTTC	CASRAEGGFYGYTF
NA	TRBJ1-3	TRBV27	NA	TGTGCCAGCAGTTTATCGAAAGGGGCAGGGGCTGGAAACACCATATATTTT	CASSLSKGAGAGNTIYF
NA	TRBJ1-5	TRBV3-1/TRBV3-2	NA	TGTGCCAGCAGCCAATCGCTAAATCAGCCCCAGCATTTT	CASSQSLNQPQHF
NA	TRBJ1-6	TRBV18	NA	TGTGCCAGCTCACTCGGCTCCTATAATTCACCCCTCCACTTT	CASSLGSYNSPLHF
NA	TRBJ1-2	TRBV7-9	NA	TGTGCCAGCAGCTCCCACCGACAGGCGCGTGGGTACACCTTC	CASSSHRQARGYTF
NA	TRBJ1-5	TRBV6-1	NA	TGTGCCAGCAGTGATCAGGGAGGGCAGCCCCAGCATTTT	CASSDQGGQPQHF
TRBD1	TRBJ2-7	TRBV19	NA	TGTGCCAGTAGTCCGGACAGGGGATCCTACGAGCAGTACTTC	CASSPDRGSYEQYF
TRBD2	TRBJ2-3	TRBV11-2	NA	TGTGCCAGCAGCTCCCCCGGGACTAGCGGGGGGGCTAGCACAGATACGCAGTATTTT	CASSSPGTSGGASTDTQYF
TRBD1	TRBJ1-2	TRBV2	once	TGTGCCAGCAATCCTCGCGGACAGGGAATAATAGCTAACTATGGCTACACCTTC	CASNPRGQGIIANYGYTF
NA	TRBJ1-2	TRBV5-1	NA	TGCGCCAGCAGCCCGGAACAGGGTCGGGGGGACTATGGCTACACCTTC	CASSPEQGRGDYGYTF
NA	TRBJ2-3	TRBV4-2	NA	TGTGCCAGCAGCCAAAGGGCCTCTAGCTCAGATACGCAGTATTTT	CASSQRASSSDTQYF
NA	TRBJ1-2	TRBV7-6	once	TGTGCCAGCAGCCTAAATGGCTACACCTTC	CASSLNGYTF
NA	TRBJ1-1	TRBV19	NA	TGTGCCAGTAGTACCCTGACAGTGAACACTGAAGCTTTCTTT	CASSTLTVNTEAFF
TRBD2	TRBJ2-5	TRBV6-5	NA	TGTGCCAGCAGATTACTAGCGGAAGAGACCCAGTACTTC	CASRLLAEETQYF
NA	TRBJ1-1	TRBV30	NA	TGTGCCTGGAGGCGGGGGGTGGTGAACACTGAAGCTTTCTTT	CAWRRGVVNTEAFF
TRBD1	TRBJ1-2	TRBV6-6	NA	TGTGCCAGCAGTCCTCGACAGGGATCTAACTATGGCTACACCTTC	CASSPRQGSNYGYTF
TRBD1	TRBJ1-4	TRBV2	NA	TGTGCCAGCAGGCTATCGGACAGGGGGCGCCGAGAAAAACTGTTTTTT	CASRLSDRGRREKLFF
TRBD1	TRBJ1-2	TRBV7-3	NA	TGTGCCAGCAGCTTATGGGACAGAGACTATGGCTACACCTTC	CASSLWDRDYGYTF
NA	TRBJ1-3	TRBV18	NA	TGTGCCAGCTCACTGCCACCGGGATCTGGAAACACCATATATTTT	CASSLPPGSGNTIYF
TRBD1	TRBJ1-4	TRBV7-2	once	TGTGCCAGCAGCCCCCCCGGGACAGGGGGGCGGGGGGCTGAAAAACTGTTTTTT	CASSPPGTGGRGAEKLFF
TRBD2	TRBJ2-3	TRBV28	NA	TGTGCCAGCAGTTTCCGGACTAGCGGGGGAGAAGATACGCAGTATTTT	CASSFRTSGGEDTQYF
TRBD1	TRBJ1-2	TRBV27	NA	TGTGCCAGCAGTGCAGGACAGGGGGGGTTCTATGGCTACACCTTC	CASSAGQGGFYGYTF
NA	TRBJ1-1	TRBV5-8	once	TGTGCCAGCAGCTTACGGGGAAGAGGTATGAACACTGAAGCTTTCTTT	CASSLRGRGMNTEAFF
NA	TRBJ1-3	TRBV4-3	NA	TGCGCCAGCAGCCAAGATTTGTGGGGGGGAGAAGGAGGAAACACCATATATTTT	CASSQDLWGGEGGNTIYF
TRBD2	TRBJ2-3	TRBV5-5	once	TGTGCCAGCAGCCCGCAGCCTCTGGCTAGCGGCTTTGATACGCAGTATTTT	CASSPQPLASGFDTQYF
NA	TRBJ1-6	TRBV6-2/TRBV6-3	few	TGTGCCAGCAGCCCAGGGGTAGATAATTCACCCCTCCACTTT	CASSPGVDNSPLHF
NA	TRBJ1-1	TRBV30	NA	TGTGCCTGGATGTTTAGGAGGGGCGGGAACACTGAAGCTTTCTTT	CAWMFRRGGNTEAFF
NA	TRBJ2-7	TRBV6-5	NA	TGTGCCAGCAGTTACCAGACAGGCTACGAGCAGTACTTC	CASSYQTGYEQYF
TRBD1	TRBJ1-1	TRBV9	NA	TGTGCCAGCACCGGACAGGCAGGGCTCGGGGAAGCTTTCTTT	CASTGQAGLGEAFF
TRBD1	TRBJ1-2	TRBV7-9	NA	TGTGCCAGCAGCTTAGGGACAGGGGGCGGCTACACCTTC	CASSLGTGGGYTF
TRBD1	TRBJ1-2	TRBV6-5	once	TGTGCCAGCAGCGACCAGGGGGATGGAGGCGGCTACACCTTC	CASSDQGDGGGYTF
TRBD1	TRBJ1-2	TRBV15	NA	TGTGCCACCAGCCAAAACAGGGGTTATGGCTACACCTTC	CATSQNRGYGYTF
TRBD1	TRBJ2-7	TRBV2	NA	TGTGCCAGCACAGGGGGAGAGCAGTACTTC	CASTGGEQYF
NA	TRBJ1-5	TRBV12-3/TRBV12-4	NA	TGTGCCAGCAGTTTGGCAGGCAATCAGCCCCAGCATTTT	CASSLAGNQPQHF
TRBD2	TRBJ2-3	TRBV18	NA	TGTGCCAGCTCACTTGGACTAGCGGGGGATACGCAGTATTTT	CASSLGLAGDTQYF
TRBD1	TRBJ2-7	TRBV15	few	TGTGCCACCAGCAGACCGGGACAGGGAGATGTCTACGAGCAGTACTTC	CATSRPGQGDVYEQYF
NA	TRBJ1-1	TRBV19	once	TGTGCCAGTAGTCCTCGGGGGGGCAGAGCTTTCTTT	CASSPRGGRAFF